The TCR beta chain under discussion was sequenced for a study of OX40 agonist ivuxolimab in advanced cancers. The wider study: A diagnosis of hepatocellular carcinoma, melanoma, renal cell or head and neck cancer was present in dose-escalation patients.

Clones were sequenced by immunoSEQ multiplex PCR, and TCRdb holds only the in-frame ones, with some missing. Of roughly 56,000 clones listed, 80% to 90% are singletons. Trimming cost V 5 bases and J 3 bases, with 12 bases left between them. The germline CDR1 and CDR2 sequences are SGHRS and YFSETQ. The CDR3 extends over 13 amino acids. The source is an adult with an advanced solid tumor such as melanoma, head and neck, liver or kidney cancer. This chain uses TRBV5-1 with TRBJ2-7, with D maybe TRBD1 (6 bases). This specimen consisted of CD4+ or CD8+ T cells sorted from blood, obtained in a trial of the OX40 agonist ivuxolimab. The CDR3 DNA sequence: TGCGCCAGCAGTCTGGACAGTATCTACGAGCAGTACTTC. It yields the protein CASSLDSIYEQYF.